This T cell receptor (beta chain) comes out of a study of identical twins. Study-wide results and limits: The study based its conclusions on cross-sectional statistical analysis and did not follow the same donors. Excess sharing between twins was weaker in beta out-of-frame sequences.

This clonotype was observed a few times. Its antigen is still unknown. TCRdb recomputed calls from the 5' RACE reads with MiXCR, one row per CDR3 protein. The repertoire includes 650,000 to 750,000 distinct CDR3 sequences, less than 25% of them detected once, and 4% to 4.5% sits in the top ten. Germline lookup yields CDR1 MNHEY and CDR2 SMNVEV (reference sequence). The CDR3 has 17 residues. V lost 6 bases, J lost 0 bases, and 18 bases lay in between. A further study also used this sample, focusing on T cells expressing NK-cell markers. According to that study: Researchers got TCR beta repertoires out of sorted CD3+CD56+NKG2C+, CD3+CD56+NKG2C- and CD3+CD56-NKG2C+ T cells.

V and J are TRBV27 and TRBJ2-1; D is unresolved. Input material: PBMCs. The TCR sequence derives from a woman aged 18-29 years in good health. For the CDR3, the DNA is TGTGCCAGCAGCTCTCTTGGGTCTAGTGGCTCCTACAATGAGCAGTTCTTC. Translating it yields CASSSLGSSGSYNEQFF.